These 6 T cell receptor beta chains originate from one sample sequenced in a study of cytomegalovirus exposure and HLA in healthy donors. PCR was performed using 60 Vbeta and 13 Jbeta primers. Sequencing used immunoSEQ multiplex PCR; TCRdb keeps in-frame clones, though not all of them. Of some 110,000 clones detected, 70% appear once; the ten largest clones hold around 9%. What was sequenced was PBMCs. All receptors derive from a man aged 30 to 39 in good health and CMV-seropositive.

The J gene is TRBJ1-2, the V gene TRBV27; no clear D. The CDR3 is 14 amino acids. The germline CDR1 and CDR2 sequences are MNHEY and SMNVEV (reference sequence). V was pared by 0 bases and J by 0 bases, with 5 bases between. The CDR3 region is CASSLSGPNYGYTF. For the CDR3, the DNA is TGTGCCAGCAGTTTATCGGGCCCTAACTATGGCTACACCTTC.

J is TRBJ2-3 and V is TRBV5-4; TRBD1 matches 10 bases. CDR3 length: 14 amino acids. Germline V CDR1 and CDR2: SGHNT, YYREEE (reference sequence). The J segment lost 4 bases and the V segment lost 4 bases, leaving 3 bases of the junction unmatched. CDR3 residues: CASSRTGGADTQYF. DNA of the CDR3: TGTGCCAGCAGCCGGACAGGGGGTGCAGATACGCAGTATTTT.

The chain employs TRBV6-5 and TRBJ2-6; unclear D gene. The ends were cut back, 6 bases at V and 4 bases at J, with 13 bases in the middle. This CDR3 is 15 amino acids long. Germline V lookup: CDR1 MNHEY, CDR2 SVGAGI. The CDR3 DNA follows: TGTGCCAGCAGCTCCGAGGTGGAAGGGGCCAACGTCCTGACTTTC. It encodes CASSSEVEGANVLTF.

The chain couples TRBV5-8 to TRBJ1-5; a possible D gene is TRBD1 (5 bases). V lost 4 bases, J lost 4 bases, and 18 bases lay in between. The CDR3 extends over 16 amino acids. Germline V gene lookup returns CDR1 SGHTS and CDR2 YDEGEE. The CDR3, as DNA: TGTGCCAGCAGCGTCAGAACTCAGGGAATTAATCAGCCCCAGCATTTT. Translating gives CASSVRTQGINQPQHF.

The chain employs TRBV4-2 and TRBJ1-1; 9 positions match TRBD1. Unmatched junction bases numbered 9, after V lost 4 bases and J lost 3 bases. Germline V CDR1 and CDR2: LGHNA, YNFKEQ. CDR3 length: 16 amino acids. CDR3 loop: CASSLRTGEVHTEAFF. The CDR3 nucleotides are TGTGCCAGCAGCCTAAGGACAGGGGAAGTGCACACTGAAGCTTTCTTT.

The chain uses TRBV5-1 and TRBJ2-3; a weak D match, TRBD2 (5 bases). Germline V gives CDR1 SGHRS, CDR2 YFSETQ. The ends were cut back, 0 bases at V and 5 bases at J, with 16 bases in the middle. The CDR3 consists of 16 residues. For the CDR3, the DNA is TGCGCCAGCAGCTTGGGAGCCCACAATCGGGGAGATACGCAGTATTTT. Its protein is CASSLGAHNRGDTQYF.